This T cell receptor (beta chain) was obtained from a study of cytomegalovirus exposure and HLA in healthy donors. At the level of the study: Previous work identified 95 million to 120 million unique TCR beta sequences from around 200 million T cells. Study-level points and caveats: The majority of TCR sequences were rare, yet some public TCRs appeared in many donors. For presence/absence analyses, sequencing depth was assumed to be roughly uniform across donors.

Note on this clone: Its antigen is not identified.

Germline CDR1 reads MNHEY; CDR2 reads SMNVEV (reference sequence). CDR3 length: 19 amino acids. V shed 2 bases, J shed 0 bases, and the junction held 9 bases outside the gene matches. Vbeta (60) and Jbeta (13) primers were used in the PCR. Libraries were prepared by immunoSEQ multiplex PCR; TCRdb keeps only in-frame clonotypes and omits some of them. This repertoire includes around 76,000 clones. The sample taken for sequencing was PBMCs. This sequence joins TRBV27 and TRBJ2-6; 8 bases map to TRBD1. This sequence was found in a boy between 10 and 17 years old in good health and CMV-seronegative. CDR3 bases: TGTGCCAGCAGTTTACCCCCGGGACAGGCTTTCTCTGGGGCCAACGTCCTGACTTTC. It yields the protein CASSLPPGQAFSGANVLTF.